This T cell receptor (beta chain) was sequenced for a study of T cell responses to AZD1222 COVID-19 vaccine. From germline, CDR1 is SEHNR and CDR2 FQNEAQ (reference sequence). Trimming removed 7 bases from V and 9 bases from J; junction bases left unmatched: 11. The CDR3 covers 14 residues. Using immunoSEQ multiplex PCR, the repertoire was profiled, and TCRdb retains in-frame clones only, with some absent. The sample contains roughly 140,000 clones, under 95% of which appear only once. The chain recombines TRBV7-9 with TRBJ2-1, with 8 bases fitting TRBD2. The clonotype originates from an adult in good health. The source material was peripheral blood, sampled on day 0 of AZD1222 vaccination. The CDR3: CASILPGGQGEQFF. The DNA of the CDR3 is TGTGCCAGCATCCTTCCGGGAGGGCAAGGTGAGCAGTTCTTC.